These 18 T cell receptor beta chains were sequenced from one sample in a study of T cells after yellow fever vaccination. MiXCR was run by TCRdb on the 5' RACE reads, yielding one entry per CDR3 protein. The sample consists of a few hundred thousand distinct CDR3 sequences, roughly 4.3% of them appearing once. This sample comprised PBMCs, obtained 5 days after the yellow fever booster vaccination. These TCRs come from a man between 18 and 35 years old who received the YFV17D yellow fever vaccine.

There are many counts of this clonotype. Relative to the germline gene, one junction end is altered; a read error may explain this. The genes are TRBV28 and TRBJ1-4; TRBD1 might be the D (6 bases). The CDR3 consists of 14 residues. From germline, CDR1 is MDHEN and CDR2 SYDVKM. CDR3 nucleotides: TGTGCCAGCAGCTGGGGGGCAACCAATGAAAAACTGTTTTTT. This translates into CASSWGATNEKLFF.

This clonotype was detected only a few times. The DNA of the CDR3 is TGTGCCAGCAGCTTAGGGGGGACAGGGAGAGGTGAGCAGTTCTTC. Its protein product is CASSLGGTGRGEQFF. This chain connects TRBV7-2 to TRBJ2-1; 9 bases are shared with TRBD1. Germline CDR1 is SGHTA and CDR2 is FQGNSA. The V gene end was trimmed by 1 base and the J gene end by 9 bases; junction bases not matched to a gene: 7. The CDR3 spans 15 residues.

This clonotype was found a few times. This rearrangement joins TRBV5-4 to TRBJ2-7, with 8 nucleotides matching TRBD1. CDR1 is SGHNT and CDR2 is YYREEE in the germline V gene (reference sequence). With V trimmed by 4 bases and J by 3 bases, 18 bases remained unmatched. CDR3 length: 18 amino acids. In DNA, the CDR3 is TGTGCCAGCAGCGTGGGACCGGGACAGGAAGGGCCCCTCTACGAGCAGTACTTC. This encodes CASSVGPGQEGPLYEQYF.

The sample holds many counts of this clonotype. The chain employs TRBV7-3 and TRBJ2-3; D gene ambiguous. Looked up from germline, CDR1 is SGHTA and CDR2 is FQGTGA. The V end lost 1 base, the J end lost 5 bases, and 7 bases lay between the germline ends. This CDR3 region has 13 residues. CDR3 nucleotide sequence: TGTGCCAGCAGCTTAAGCCCCAGAGATACGCAGTATTTT. Protein: CASSLSPRDTQYF.

This clonotype was seen ten or more times. The chain joins TRBV27 to TRBJ1-1, with 7 bases lining up with TRBD1. Trimming cost V 6 bases and J 1 base; bases outside gene matches: 11. This CDR3 spans 16 amino acids. Per germline, CDR1 MNHEY and CDR2 SMNVEV (reference sequence). DNA of the CDR3: TGTGCCAGCAGCCCCGCCCGCCGGGACAGGAACACTGAAGCTTTCTTT. It translates to CASSPARRDRNTEAFF.

V and J are TRBV27 and TRBJ1-1; D not certain. Trimming stripped 4 bases from V and 4 bases from J, with 10 bases between. The CDR3 has 13 residues. The germline V gene encodes CDR1 MNHEY and CDR2 SMNVEV (reference sequence). As DNA, the CDR3 is TGTGCCAGCAGTTGGTCGCGGGGCACTGAAGCTTTCTTT. This gives the protein CASSWSRGTEAFF.

This clonotype has at least ten counts. The CDR3 DNA follows: TGCAGCGTTGAGGGCCCGGGACAGGCGAGCTCCTACAATGAGCAGTTCTTC. It yields the protein CSVEGPGQASSYNEQFF. The chain has TRBV29-1 and TRBJ2-1, with 8 bases lining up with TRBD1. The CDR3 extends over 17 amino acids. J was trimmed by 0 bases and V by 3 bases; bases with no gene match: 10. Germline V CDR1 and CDR2: SQVTM, ANQGSEA.

This clonotype was observed a handful of times. V and J are TRBV5-6 and TRBJ2-5; D is perhaps TRBD2 (5 bases). Germline V CDR1 and CDR2: SGHDT, YYEEEE. The V end was cut by 7 bases, the J end by 3 bases, with 10 bases between. The CDR3 runs to 12 residues. CDR3 in DNA: TGTGCCAGCGAGGGTAGGAAAGAGACCCAGTACTTC. As protein: CASEGRKETQYF. The full variable domain, in which reference TRBV5-6 and TRBJ2-5 provide the parts outside the CDR3, is DAGVTQSPTHLIKTRGQQVTLRCSPKSGHDTVSWYQQALGQGPQFIFQYYEEEERQRGNFPDRFSGHQFPNYSSELNVNALLLGDSALYLCASEGRKETQYFGPGTRLLVL.

V is TRBV7-9 and J is TRBJ2-5; 8 bases align to TRBD1. Germline V gene data show CDR1 as SEHNR and CDR2 as FQNEAQ (reference sequence). The CDR3 loop spans 15 amino acids. Trimming at V came to 5 bases and at J to 1 base, leaving 6 bases not matched to a gene. The CDR3 DNA reads as TGTGCCAGCAGCCGAGATACAGGGGGCCAAGAGACCCAGTACTTC. Its translation: CASSRDTGGQETQYF.

This chain uses TRBV18 with TRBJ2-2; no firm D call. Germline loops: CDR1 KGHSH, CDR2 LQKENI. The CDR3 is 14 residues long. V lost 5 bases, J lost 3 bases, and 10 bases lay in between. This CDR3 reads CASSFPTDTGELFF. Here the CDR3 DNA reads TGTGCCAGCTCATTTCCCACAGACACCGGGGAGCTGTTTTTT.

This clonotype was recorded a few times. The V gene is TRBV3-1, the J gene TRBJ2-4; 8 nucleotides agree with TRBD2. CDR1 is LGHDT and CDR2 is YNNKEL in the germline V gene (reference sequence). J was trimmed by 0 bases and V by 0 bases; bases with no gene match: 7. This CDR3 is built from 18 residues. The CDR3, as DNA: TGTGCCAGCAGCCAAGAAGGGAGTAGCGGGATAGCCAAAAACATTCAGTACTTC. Translated, it gives CASSQEGSSGIAKNIQYF.

This clonotype was detected only a few times. The gene calls are TRBV6-2 or TRBV6-3 and TRBJ2-3, with D perhaps TRBD1 (6 bases). The CDR3 has 15 residues. V was shortened by 2 bases and J by 2 bases, with 11 bases between the two germline ends. Per the germline V gene, CDR1 is MNHEY and CDR2 is SVGEGT. CDR3 protein: CASSYPGTPTDTQYF. Written as DNA, the CDR3 is TGTGCCAGCAGTTACCCCGGGACACCCACAGATACGCAGTATTTT.

This clonotype occurred a few times. The V call is TRBV18, the J call TRBJ1-2, with D possibly being TRBD1 (6 bases). There are 14 residues in the CDR3. The V end lost 8 bases, the J end lost 8 bases, and 21 bases lay between the germline ends. Germline V gives CDR1 KGHSH, CDR2 LQKENI. CDR3 residues: CASTQGGGVWGYTF. The CDR3 DNA sequence: TGTGCCAGCACACAGGGTGGAGGCGTTTGGGGCTACACCTTC.

The V and J genes are TRBV15 and TRBJ2-7; no clear D gene. Germline V CDR1 and CDR2: LNHNV, YYDKDF (reference sequence). The CDR3 consists of 11 residues. CDR3 sequence: CGLNKGYEQYF. The DNA for the CDR3 is TGTGGCCTTAACAAGGGCTACGAGCAGTACTTC.

The genes are TRBV20-1 and TRBJ1-2, with D tentatively TRBD1 (6 bases). The CDR3 covers 11 residues. Germline V lookup: CDR1 DFQATT, CDR2 SNEGSKA (reference sequence). V gave up 7 bases and J gave up 8 bases, with 14 bases separating them. The CDR3 coding sequence is TGCAGTGTAACAGGGCTGTCGGGCTACACCTTC. Translating gives CSVTGLSGYTF.

This clonotype was seen a handful of times. V and J are TRBV23-1 and TRBJ1-6; 8 bases line up with TRBD1. TRBV23-1 is reported as an ORF; its role is uncertain. This CDR3 region has 19 residues. Trimming at V came to 4 bases and at J to 0 bases, leaving 11 bases not matched to a gene. As DNA, the CDR3 is TGCGCCAGCAGTCCCTTTACGCGGACAGGGCACTCCTATAATTCACCCCTCCACTTT. It specifies CASSPFTRTGHSYNSPLHF.

The V and J genes are TRBV7-9 and TRBJ1-4; D unresolved. V was clipped by 2 bases and J by 3 bases, with 7 bases between them. CDR3 size: 14 residues. The germline V gene has CDR1 SEHNR and CDR2 FQNEAQ (reference sequence). The CDR3 region is CASSLTTPNEKLFF. CDR3 nucleotides: TGTGCCAGCAGCTTAACCACCCCTAATGAAAAACTGTTTTTT.

The table lists this clonotype with many counts. The gene calls are TRBV2 and TRBJ1-6, with unresolved D. The CDR3 totals 15 residues. Germline V gene data show CDR1 as SNHLY and CDR2 as FYNNEI. Trimming shortened V by 7 bases and J by 0 bases, and 10 bases separated the two germline ends. The CDR3 region is CASNPPPSYNSPLHF. CDR3 nucleotides: TGTGCCAGCAATCCACCTCCCTCCTATAATTCACCCCTCCACTTT.